The clone carrying this T cell receptor beta chain was counted at least ten times. Its target is not known. TCRdb ran MiXCR on the RACE reads and lists one entry per CDR3 protein. The sample shows more than 80,000 distinct CDR3 sequences, roughly 7.2% of them seen only once. This sample was included in a study of human T cells and chemical hapten exposure. Across the whole study: Reading of the patch tests, which applied 0.01% DPC to the upper back, occurred at 6 days.

Time point reported: patch test 1, 2 weeks after DPC sensitization. Treatment specified: therapeutic diphenylcyclopropenone sensitization with weekly scalp DPC. Broader study findings: TCRs at a frequency above 1 in 1000 stayed unchanged with DPC sensitization. A positive correlation with patch test score was shown by PT1 expanded TCR counts.

J gave up 6 bases and V 3 bases, and 8 bases lay outside the gene matches. The length of the CDR3 is 15 residues. Germline V lookup: CDR1 SEHNR, CDR2 FQNEAQ (reference sequence). The sequence derives from a woman aged 25 to 45 with alopecia areata. Some clones in this sample may be carry-over from other donors' samples. The chain is built from TRBV7-9 and TRBJ1-1, with 9 nucleotides matching TRBD1. Sequences were derived from whole blood, sampled in connection with sensitization to the hapten diphenylcyclopropenone (DPC). This chain's CDR3 is CASSLVRQGVSEAFF. As DNA, the CDR3 is TGTGCCAGCAGCTTGGTGAGACAGGGGGTCTCTGAAGCTTTCTTT.